This T cell receptor beta chain appears in the sequencing data of a study of PD-L1 blockade in urothelial cancer. About the research overall: Of 29 to 30 patients, about 25 were males with bladder-origin urothelial cancer. Each participant's history included 0 to 3 prior chemotherapy regimens. At 6 weeks and at 3 weeks (second dose) after treatment start, blood was analyzed.

In germline, CDR1 is MGHRA, CDR2 YSYEKL. The CDR3 is made up of 16 amino acids. The V and J ends lost 2 bases and 1 base, in that order; junction bases with no gene match: 4. The templates were synthetic TCR analogs, and they were spiked into each PCR. Generated by immunoSEQ multiplex PCR, the TCRdb table keeps only in-frame clones and is missing some. The table lists more than 85,000 clones, around nine tenths of them singletons. The sample's time point: pretreatment peripheral blood. This sequence was found in a man in his sixties with urothelial cancer. The chain couples TRBV4-1 to TRBJ2-3; TRBD1 matches 9 bases. The specimen comprised PBMCs, sampled around atezolizumab (anti-PD-L1) treatment. CDR3 nucleotide sequence: TGCGCCAGCAGCCAACCGTGGACAGGGGGCACAGATACGCAGTATTTT. It translates to CASSQPWTGGTDTQYF.